This T cell receptor (beta chain) was recorded in a study of blood T cell repertoires in COVID-19. V was shortened by 2 bases and J by 0 bases, with 11 bases between the two germline ends. Germline CDR1 GTSNPN, CDR2 SVGIG (reference sequence). The CDR3 loop spans 15 amino acids. The protocol was immunoSEQ multiplex PCR, while the TCRdb copy is restricted to in-frame clones and leaves out a portion. Of around 430,000 clones in the sample, approximately 87% were seen once. In assigning cohorts, the study relied on participant-reported clinical history. For recovered donors of Cohort 3, there were two negative PCRs, clearance, or symptom resolution.

The chain carries TRBV30 and TRBJ2-1; tentative D call: TRBD1 (6 bases). The sample comprised PBMCs or T cells enriched from blood (not recorded which). The origin of this receptor is a woman aged 45 to 65 who had recovered from COVID-19. The DNA for the CDR3 is TGTGCCTGGAGTCAGGGGTCGAGCTCCTACAATGAGCAGTTCTTC. Encoded protein: CAWSQGSSSYNEQFF.